One and the same sample provided the 2 T cell receptor beta chains below, sequenced in a study of T cells in Graves' hyperthyroidism and ophthalmopathy. Authors of the study amplified TCR beta CDR3 regions from RNA transcripts. The TCR CDR3 was amplified in a first-round RT-PCR using the HTBI primer set. TCRdb passed the multiplex PCR reads through MiXCR, listing each CDR3 protein once. The table includes approximately 600,000 distinct CDR3 sequences, under 20% detected once. Sequenced input: blood. The source of these receptors is a young woman with Graves' hyperthyroidism.

In this sample, this clonotype turned up many times. This rearrangement joins TRBV20-1 to TRBJ2-3; 8 bases are shared with TRBD2. The CDR3 is made up of 15 amino acids. In germline, CDR1 is DFQATT, CDR2 SNEGSKA (reference sequence). J lost 0 bases, V lost 3 bases, and 5 bases had no gene match. Written as DNA, the CDR3 is TGCAGTGCTAGGTCCCTAGCGGGTAGCACAGATACGCAGTATTTT. Translated, it gives CSARSLAGSTDTQYF.

There are many counts of this clonotype. V usage is TRBV11-2 and J usage is TRBJ2-2, with TRBD1 identical over 11 bases. Germline CDR1 and CDR2: SGHAT and FQNNGV. There are 18 residues in the CDR3. Trimming cost V 5 bases and J 0 bases; bases outside gene matches: 8. CDR3 in amino acids: CASSKRTGGLTNTGELFF. As DNA, the CDR3 is TGTGCCAGCAGCAAAAGGACAGGGGGCCTTACGAACACCGGGGAGCTGTTTTTT.